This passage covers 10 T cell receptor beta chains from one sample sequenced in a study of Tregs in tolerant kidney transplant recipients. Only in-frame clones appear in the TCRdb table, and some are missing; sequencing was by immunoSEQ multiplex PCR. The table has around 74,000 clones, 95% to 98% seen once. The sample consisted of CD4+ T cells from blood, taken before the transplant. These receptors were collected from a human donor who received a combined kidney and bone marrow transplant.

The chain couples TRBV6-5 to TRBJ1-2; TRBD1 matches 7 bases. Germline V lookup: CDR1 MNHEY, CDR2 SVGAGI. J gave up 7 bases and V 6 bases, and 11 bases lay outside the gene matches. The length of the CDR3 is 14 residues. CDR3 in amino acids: CASRLTDRATGYTF. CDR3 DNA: TGTGCCAGCAGATTAACTGACAGGGCAACTGGCTACACCTTC.

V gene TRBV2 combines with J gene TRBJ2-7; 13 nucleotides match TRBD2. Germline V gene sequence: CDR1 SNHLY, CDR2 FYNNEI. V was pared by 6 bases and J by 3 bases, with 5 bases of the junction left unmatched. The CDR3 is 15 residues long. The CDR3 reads CASRTRLAGGYEQYF. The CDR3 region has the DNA TGTGCCAGCAGGACTCGACTAGCGGGGGGCTACGAGCAGTACTTC.

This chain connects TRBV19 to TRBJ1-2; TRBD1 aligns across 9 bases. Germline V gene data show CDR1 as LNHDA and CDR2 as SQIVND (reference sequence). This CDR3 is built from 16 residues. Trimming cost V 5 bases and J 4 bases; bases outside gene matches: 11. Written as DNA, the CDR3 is TGTGCCAGTAGTCCCGTTTTGGGGACAGGGATCTATGGCTACACCTTC. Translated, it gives CASSPVLGTGIYGYTF.

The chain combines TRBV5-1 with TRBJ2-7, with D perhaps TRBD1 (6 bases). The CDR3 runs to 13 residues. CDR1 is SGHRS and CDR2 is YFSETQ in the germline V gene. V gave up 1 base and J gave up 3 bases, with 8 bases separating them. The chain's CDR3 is CASSLRGFYEQYF. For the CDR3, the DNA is TGCGCCAGCAGCTTGAGGGGGTTCTACGAGCAGTACTTC. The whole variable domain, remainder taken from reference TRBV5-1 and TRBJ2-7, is KAGVTQTPRYLIKTRGQQVTLSCSPISGHRSVSWYQQTPGQGLQFLFEYFSETQRNKGNFPGRFSGRQFSNSRSEMNVSTLELGDSALYLCASSLRGFYEQYFGPGTRLTVT.

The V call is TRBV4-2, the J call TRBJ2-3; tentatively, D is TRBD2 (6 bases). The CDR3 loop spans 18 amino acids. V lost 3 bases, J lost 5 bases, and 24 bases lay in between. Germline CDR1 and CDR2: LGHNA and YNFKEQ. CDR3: CASSQVLGGLTLKDTQYF. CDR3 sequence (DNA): TGTGCCAGCAGCCAGGTTCTCGGGGGACTGACATTGAAAGATACGCAGTATTTT.

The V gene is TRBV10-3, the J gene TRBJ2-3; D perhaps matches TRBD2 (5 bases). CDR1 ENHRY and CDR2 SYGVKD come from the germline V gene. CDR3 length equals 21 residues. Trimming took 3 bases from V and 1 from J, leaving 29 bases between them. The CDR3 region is CAISDGTGRVSLSSGTDTQYF. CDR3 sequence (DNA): TGTGCCATCAGTGATGGAACCGGGCGGGTCTCACTGAGTTCGGGCACAGATACGCAGTATTTT.

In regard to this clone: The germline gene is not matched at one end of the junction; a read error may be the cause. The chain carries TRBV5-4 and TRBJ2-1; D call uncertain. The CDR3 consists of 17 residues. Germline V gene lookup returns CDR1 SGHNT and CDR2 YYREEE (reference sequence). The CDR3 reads CASSQVQRASFYSEQFF. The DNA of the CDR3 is TGTGCCAGCAGCCAGGTTCAACGAGCCTCCTTCTACAGTGAGCAGTTCTTC.

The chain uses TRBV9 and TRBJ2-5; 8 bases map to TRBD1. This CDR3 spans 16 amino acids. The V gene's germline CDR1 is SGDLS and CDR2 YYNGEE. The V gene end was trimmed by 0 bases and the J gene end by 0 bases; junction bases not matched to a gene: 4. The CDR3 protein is CASSVGRQGYQETQYF. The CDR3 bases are TGTGCCAGCAGCGTAGGCCGACAGGGGTACCAAGAGACCCAGTACTTC.

The CDR3 DNA sequence: TGCGCCAGCAGCCAAAGACAGGACTACGAGCAGTACTTC. Amino acids: CASSQRQDYEQYF. This chain links TRBV4-3 with TRBJ2-7; D is possibly TRBD1 (6 bases). The CDR3 extends over 13 amino acids. CDR1 and CDR2 (germline): LGHNA, YSLEER. V lost 2 bases and J lost 3, with 8 bases in between.

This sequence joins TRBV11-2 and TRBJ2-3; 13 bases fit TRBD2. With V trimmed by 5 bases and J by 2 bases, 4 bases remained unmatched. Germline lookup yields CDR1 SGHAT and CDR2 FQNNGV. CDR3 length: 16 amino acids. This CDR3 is CASSAGLAGDTDTQYF. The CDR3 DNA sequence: TGTGCCAGCAGCGCAGGACTAGCGGGAGACACAGATACGCAGTATTTT.